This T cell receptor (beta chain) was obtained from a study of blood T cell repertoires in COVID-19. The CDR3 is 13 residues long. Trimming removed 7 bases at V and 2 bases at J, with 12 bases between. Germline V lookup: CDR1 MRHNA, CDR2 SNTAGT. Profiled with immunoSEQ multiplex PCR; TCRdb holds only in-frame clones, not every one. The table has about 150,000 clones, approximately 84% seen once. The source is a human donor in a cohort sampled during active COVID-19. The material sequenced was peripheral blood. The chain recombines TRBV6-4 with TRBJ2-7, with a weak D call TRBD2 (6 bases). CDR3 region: CASILRDTYEQYV. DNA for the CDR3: TGTGCCAGCATTTTGCGGGATACCTACGAGCAGTACGTC.